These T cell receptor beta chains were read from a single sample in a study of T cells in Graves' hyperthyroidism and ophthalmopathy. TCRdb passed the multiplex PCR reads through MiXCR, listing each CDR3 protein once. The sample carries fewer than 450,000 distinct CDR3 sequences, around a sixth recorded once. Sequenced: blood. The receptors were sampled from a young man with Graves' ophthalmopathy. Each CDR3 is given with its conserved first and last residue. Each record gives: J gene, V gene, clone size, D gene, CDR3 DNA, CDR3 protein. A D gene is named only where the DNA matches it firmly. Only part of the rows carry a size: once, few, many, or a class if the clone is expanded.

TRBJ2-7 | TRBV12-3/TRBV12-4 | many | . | TGTGCCAGCAGTTTGGAACAGGGTTTCTACGAGCAGTACTTC | CASSLEQGFYEQYF
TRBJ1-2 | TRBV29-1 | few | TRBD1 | TGCAGCGTTGTTGGGACAGGGGTATATGGCTACACCTTC | CSVVGTGVYGYTF
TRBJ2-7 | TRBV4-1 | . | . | TGCGCCAGCAGCCAAGATGAGGCGGGGGCAGTCTACGAGCAGTACTTC | CASSQDEAGAVYEQYF
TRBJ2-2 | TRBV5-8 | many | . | TGTGCCAGCAGCCCCGCCGGTAACGGGGAGCTGTTTTTT | CASSPAGNGELFF
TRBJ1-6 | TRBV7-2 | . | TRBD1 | TGTGCCAGCAGCTTCCCCGGACAGGGCGAGAATTCACCCCTCCACTTT | CASSFPGQGENSPLHF
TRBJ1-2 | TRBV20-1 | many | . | TGCAGTGCTAGAAAACAGGGAAACTATGGCTACACCTTC | CSARKQGNYGYTF
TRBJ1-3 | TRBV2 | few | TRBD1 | TGTGCCACCAGGGGGCCTGGAAACACCATATATTTT | CATRGPGNTIYF
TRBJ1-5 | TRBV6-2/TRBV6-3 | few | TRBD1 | TGTGCCAGCAGCCGTGACAGGACAGGACAGCCCCAGCATTTT | CASSRDRTGQPQHF
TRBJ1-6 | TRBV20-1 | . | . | TGCAGTGCTAGAGATATGAGGGATTCACCCCTCCACTTT | CSARDMRDSPLHF
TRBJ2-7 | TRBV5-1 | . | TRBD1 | TGCGCCAGCAGCTTGCCCTCCGGGACAGGGTCCTACGAGCAGTACTTC | CASSLPSGTGSYEQYF
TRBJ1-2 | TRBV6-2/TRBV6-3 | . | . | TGTGCCATCAGTGACTCCGGGGTGGGGGTCTATGGCTACACCTTC | CAISDSGVGVYGYTF
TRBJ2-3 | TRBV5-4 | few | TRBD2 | TGTGCCAGCAGCTTTCGAGCGGGGGGACCAGATACGCAGTATTTT | CASSFRAGGPDTQYF
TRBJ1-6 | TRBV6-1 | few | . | TGTGCCAGTCGCCAGAACTCCTATAATTCACCCCTCCACTTT | CASRQNSYNSPLHF
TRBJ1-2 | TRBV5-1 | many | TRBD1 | TGCGCCAGCAGCTTGGAAGAGGGGGCAGGGGGGAATGGCTACACCTTC | CASSLEEGAGGNGYTF
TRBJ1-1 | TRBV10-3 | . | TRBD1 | TGTGCCATCAGTCCCCGGACAGGGCTAAACACTGAAGCTTTCTTT | CAISPRTGLNTEAFF
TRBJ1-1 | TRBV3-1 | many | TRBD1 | TGTGCCAGCAGCCAACCACAGGGGCTGGGAGCTTTCTTT | CASSQPQGLGAFF
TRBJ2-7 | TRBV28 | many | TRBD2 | TGTGCCAGCGACCCCGGATGGCGGGGGGTCCTGTGGGAGCAGTACTTC | CASDPGWRGVLWEQYF
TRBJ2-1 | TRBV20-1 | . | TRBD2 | TGCAGTGCTGCCGGGACTAGCGGGGGGGATTACAATGAGCAGTTCTTC | CSAAGTSGGDYNEQFF
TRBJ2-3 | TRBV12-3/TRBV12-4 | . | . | TGTGCCAGCAGCGATTATCCTGGCACAGATACGCAGTATTTT | CASSDYPGTDTQYF
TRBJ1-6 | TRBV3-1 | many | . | TGTGCCAGCAGCCAAGTCCCTTTAGGAAATTCACCCCTCCACTTT | CASSQVPLGNSPLHF
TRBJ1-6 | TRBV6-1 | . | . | TGTGCCAGCAGTGACCTCGGCTCCTATAATTCACCCCTCCACTTT | CASSDLGSYNSPLHF
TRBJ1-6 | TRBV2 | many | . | TGTGCCAGCAGTGAAGAAGGGCAGGGTTATAATTCACCCCTCCACTTT | CASSEEGQGYNSPLHF
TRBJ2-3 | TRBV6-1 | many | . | TGTGCCAGCAGTGAGACCCCGGGAGTAGATACGCAGTATTTT | CASSETPGVDTQYF
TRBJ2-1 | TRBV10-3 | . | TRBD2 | TGTGCCATCAGTGAAGCTAGCGGGGAGGGAGGTGAGCAGTTCTTC | CAISEASGEGGEQFF
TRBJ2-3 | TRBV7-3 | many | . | TGTGCCAGCAGCTTAGTGGGTCACACAGATACGCAGTATTTT | CASSLVGHTDTQYF
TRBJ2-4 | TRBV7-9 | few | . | TGTGCCAGCAGCTTAGCCCCAGAAAACATTCAGTACTTC | CASSLAPENIQYF
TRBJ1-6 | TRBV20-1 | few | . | TGCAGTGCCCCTTTCGGGTATAATTCACCCCTCCACTTT | CSAPFGYNSPLHF
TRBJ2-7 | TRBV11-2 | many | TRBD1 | TGTGCCAGCAACAGGGGGGCAGGGGGGTCAGTCGACGAGCAGTACTTC | CASNRGAGGSVDEQYF
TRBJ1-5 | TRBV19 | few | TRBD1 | TGTGCCAGTAGTTCGGACAGGTTCGGCCAGCCCCAGCATTTT | CASSSDRFGQPQHF
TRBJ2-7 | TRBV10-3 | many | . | TGTGCCATCAGCACAGGGAGCTCCTACGAGCAGTACTTC | CAISTGSSYEQYF
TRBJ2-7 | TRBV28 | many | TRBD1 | TGTGCCAGCAGTTCAAGGACAGGGACCACCTACGAGCAGTACTTC | CASSSRTGTTYEQYF
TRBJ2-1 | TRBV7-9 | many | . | TGTGCCAGCAGCTTGGTCAGCGATGAGCAGTTCTTC | CASSLVSDEQFF
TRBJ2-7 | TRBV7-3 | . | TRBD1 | TGTGCCGGCAGCTTCAAACCCGACAGGGACGAGCAGTACTTC | CAGSFKPDRDEQYF
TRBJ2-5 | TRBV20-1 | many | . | TGCAGTGCCAAGGGCAACCAAGAGACCCAGTACTTC | CSAKGNQETQYF
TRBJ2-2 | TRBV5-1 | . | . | TGCGCCAGCAGCTTGGCCCGGGACACCGGCACCGGGGAGCTGTTTTTT | CASSLARDTGTGELFF
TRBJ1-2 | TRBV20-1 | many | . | TGCAGTGCTGAGAGGGGTAGGCCTAACTATGGCTACACCTTC | CSAERGRPNYGYTF